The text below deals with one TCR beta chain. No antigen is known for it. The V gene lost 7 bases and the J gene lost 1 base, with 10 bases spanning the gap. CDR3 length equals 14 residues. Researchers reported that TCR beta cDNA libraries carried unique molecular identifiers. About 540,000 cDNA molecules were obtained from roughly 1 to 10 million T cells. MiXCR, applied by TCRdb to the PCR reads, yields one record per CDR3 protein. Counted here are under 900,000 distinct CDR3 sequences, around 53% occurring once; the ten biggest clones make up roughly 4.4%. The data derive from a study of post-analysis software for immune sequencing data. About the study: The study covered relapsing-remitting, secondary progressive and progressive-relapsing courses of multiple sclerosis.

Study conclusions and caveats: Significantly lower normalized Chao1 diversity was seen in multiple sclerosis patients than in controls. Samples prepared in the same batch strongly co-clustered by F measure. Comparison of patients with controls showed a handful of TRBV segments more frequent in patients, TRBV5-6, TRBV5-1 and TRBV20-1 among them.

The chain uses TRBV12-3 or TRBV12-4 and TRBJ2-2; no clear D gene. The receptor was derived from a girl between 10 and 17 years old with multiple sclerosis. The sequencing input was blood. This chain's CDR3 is CASKAEQNTGELFF. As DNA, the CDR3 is TGTGCCAGCAAGGCGGAGCAGAACACCGGGGAGCTGTTTTTT.